The 10 T cell receptor beta chains listed next were all sequenced from one sample in a study of blood T cells in healthy people across ages. It was with a sample-barcoded 5' primer and a J-beta primer mix that a second PCR of roughly 7 to 12 cycles was run. TCRdb re-called the 5' RACE reads with MiXCR, one entry per CDR3 protein. This table has 700,000 to 950,000 distinct CDR3 sequences, approximately 43% appearing once. Sequencing was done on a sample of blood. Receptor source: a woman in her sixties or seventies in good health.

V is TRBV12-3 or TRBV12-4 and J is TRBJ2-1, with 9 bases matching TRBD2. The length of the CDR3 is 15 residues. Unmatched junction bases numbered 5, after V lost 6 bases and J lost 2 bases. Here the CDR3 reads CASSRSGGPYNEQFF. Here the CDR3 DNA reads TGTGCCAGCAGCCGTAGCGGGGGACCCTACAATGAGCAGTTCTTC.

This clonotype was found many times. The gene calls are TRBV29-1 and TRBJ2-5; TRBD1 matches at 7 bases. V was pared by 8 bases and J by 11 bases, with 11 bases of the junction left unmatched. The CDR3 is made up of 11 amino acids. Germline V gives CDR1 SQVTM, CDR2 ANQGSEA. This chain's CDR3 is CSFRTGSTQYF. Here the CDR3 DNA reads TGCAGCTTTCGGACAGGTTCTACTCAGTACTTC.

The rearrangement links TRBV5-4 to TRBJ2-1, with D possibly TRBD2 on 6 matching bases. The CDR3 is made up of 15 amino acids. V was clipped by 4 bases and J by 2 bases, with 13 bases between them. In germline, CDR1 is SGHNT, CDR2 YYREEE (reference sequence). In nucleotides, the CDR3 is TGTGCCAGCAGCCCCGGGAGAGTGGCCTACAATGAGCAGTTCTTC. As protein: CASSPGRVAYNEQFF.

The J gene is TRBJ2-7, the V gene TRBV4-2; weak D call: TRBD1 (6 bases). CDR1 is LGHNA, CDR2 YNFKEQ, per germline. This CDR3 is 13 amino acids long. Trimming left V 5 bases short and J 4 bases short, with 12 bases between. The CDR3 sequence is CASSTYRGYEQYF. The CDR3 DNA sequence: TGTGCCAGCAGCACCTATAGGGGGTACGAGCAGTACTTC.

This clonotype turned up a few times. This sequence joins TRBV28 and TRBJ2-7, with D possibly matching TRBD2 (5 bases). This CDR3 is 15 amino acids long. The V end was cut by 6 bases, the J end by 2 bases, with 17 bases between. The germline gives CDR1 MDHEN, CDR2 SYDVKM. The chain's CDR3 is CASRKSGDPPYEQYF. The CDR3 nucleotides are TGTGCCAGCAGGAAGAGCGGTGATCCCCCCTACGAGCAGTACTTC.

This clonotype was detected only a few times. The chain recombines TRBV20-1 with TRBJ2-5, with D maybe TRBD1 (6 bases). The V and J ends lost 8 bases and 3 bases respectively, with 13 bases between them. The germline V gene has CDR1 DFQATT and CDR2 SNEGSKA (reference sequence). The CDR3 has 12 residues. The CDR3 nucleotides read TGCAGTCTACAGGGTCGGGAAGAGACCCAGTACTTC. It is translated as CSLQGREETQYF.

The CDR3 DNA is TGTGCCAGCAGCCAAAACTTGAGGGGACTAGGCGGTGATACGCAGTATTTT. This encodes CASSQNLRGLGGDTQYF. The rearrangement joins TRBV4-2 to TRBJ2-3; 8 bases are a match to TRBD2. This CDR3 has 17 amino acids. The V and J ends lost 2 bases and 6 bases, in that order; junction bases with no gene match: 13. In germline, CDR1 is LGHNA, CDR2 YNFKEQ.

The chain has TRBV28 and TRBJ2-1; the D is unclear. The V end lost 3 bases, the J end lost 8 bases, and 23 bases lay between the germline ends. This CDR3 region has 17 residues. In germline, CDR1 is MDHEN, CDR2 SYDVKM. CDR3 amino acids: CASSFPPAYVGGDEQFF. For the CDR3, the DNA is TGTGCCAGCAGTTTCCCCCCAGCATATGTTGGCGGCGATGAGCAGTTCTTC.

The rearrangement joins TRBV27 to TRBJ2-1; 8 bases agree with TRBD2. The germline V gene has CDR1 MNHEY and CDR2 SMNVEV (reference sequence). The CDR3 runs to 17 residues. Trimming removed 4 bases from V and 9 bases from J; junction bases left unmatched: 17. CDR3 in DNA: TGTGCCAGCAGTTCCTTCCTGCGGGGGGAGCCGGGGGTTGAGCAGTTCTTC. This codes for CASSSFLRGEPGVEQFF.

Notes on this clonotype: The junction and the germline gene differ at one end; a read error may be behind it. CDR3 nucleotides: TGCAGCGTCGGGACAGGGGGCGCGGGAAACGTTCAGTACTTC. Residues: CSVGTGGAGNVQYF. The chain recombines TRBV29-1 with TRBJ2-4; 12 positions match TRBD1. Germline lookup yields CDR1 SQVTM and CDR2 ANQGSEA. This CDR3 is built from 14 residues.